This entry lists 9 T cell receptor beta chains sequenced from one sample in a study of blood T cell repertoires in COVID-19. Sequenced by immunoSEQ multiplex PCR; TCRdb stores in-frame clones only, minus some. This table has fewer than 400,000 clones, 75% to 90% appearing once. What was sequenced was PBMCs or T cells enriched from blood (not recorded which). The receptors were sampled from a man younger than 40 who had recovered from COVID-19.

There are a few counts of this clone. The chain carries TRBV18 and TRBJ1-1; D gene uncertain. Germline-derived CDR1 and CDR2 are KGHSH and LQKENI. The CDR3 is 16 amino acids. Trimming stripped 2 bases from V and 0 bases from J, with 13 bases between. CDR3 nucleotides: TGTGCCAGCTCACCATCGCAGGTCGGGATGAACACTGAAGCTTTCTTT. It encodes CASSPSQVGMNTEAFF.

A note on this clone: The same CDR3 is also encoded by other DNA sequences in this sample. V gene TRBV19 combines with J gene TRBJ1-5, with unresolved D. Germline V gene lookup returns CDR1 LNHDA and CDR2 SQIVND (reference sequence). CDR3 length equals 11 residues. The germline V and J ends were trimmed by 4 bases and 7 bases, with 5 bases remaining between them. The DNA of the CDR3 is TGTGCCAGTAGTAGCGGCCAGCCCCAGCATTTT. It translates to CASSSGQPQHF.

This clone came up once. The chain couples TRBV3-1 (or the pseudogene TRBV3-2) to TRBJ1-1; D remains unclear. V was pared by 2 bases and J by 1 base, with 11 bases between. Germline V lookup: CDR1 LGHDT, CDR2 YNNKEL (reference sequence). This CDR3 comprises 15 residues. The CDR3 nucleotides are TGTGCCAGCAGCCAAATGACAATAGGGAACACTGAAGCTTTCTTT. It encodes CASSQMTIGNTEAFF.

This clone was recorded only once. The rearrangement links TRBV25-1 to TRBJ2-7; 9 bases are shared with TRBD1. The CDR3 runs to 14 residues. The trim removed 3 bases at V and 6 bases at J, leaving 6 bases unmatched. Germline CDR1 reads MGHDK; CDR2 reads SYGVNS. The CDR3: CASSDHGQGFEQYF. DNA for the CDR3: TGTGCCAGCAGTGATCACGGACAGGGGTTCGAGCAGTACTTC.

The chain joins TRBV9 to TRBJ1-6; 9 bases align to TRBD1. The V and J ends lost 5 bases and 10 bases, in that order; junction bases with no gene match: 13. The germline gives CDR1 SGDLS, CDR2 YYNGEE. This CDR3 comprises 16 residues. The CDR3 coding sequence is TGTGCCAGCAGTCCCGGGACAGGGAATATAGGGTCACCCCTCCACTTT. Amino acid sequence: CASSPGTGNIGSPLHF.

The V call is TRBV11-3, the J call TRBJ2-3; 14 bases agree with TRBD2. Germline lookup yields CDR1 SGHNT and CDR2 YENEEA. V shed 1 base, J shed 6 bases, and the junction held 9 bases outside the gene matches. This CDR3 has 18 amino acids. Here the CDR3 reads CASSLGGLAGGGEDTQYF. CDR3 nucleotides: TGTGCCAGCAGCTTAGGAGGACTAGCGGGGGGTGGGGAGGATACGCAGTATTTT.

The rearrangement uses TRBV5-1 and TRBJ1-1; 9 positions match TRBD1. Per germline, CDR1 SGHRS and CDR2 YFSETQ. The V segment lost 4 bases and the J segment 3 bases; nucleotides outside the gene matches: 7. This CDR3 has 15 amino acids. CDR3 DNA: TGCGCCAGCAGCCCAGACAGGGGGATGGACACTGAAGCTTTCTTT. Its translation is CASSPDRGMDTEAFF.

This clone was counted only a few times. J is TRBJ1-5 and V is TRBV5-6; 10 positions match TRBD1. The junction had 5 bases not matched to a gene; V was cut back by 2 bases and J by 9 bases. CDR1 is SGHDT, CDR2 YYEEEE, per germline. The CDR3 sequence is 14 residues long. CDR3: CASSLGQGERPQHF. The DNA of the CDR3 is TGTGCCAGCAGCTTAGGACAGGGGGAGCGGCCCCAGCATTTT.

The chain has TRBV4-1 and TRBJ1-3; TRBD1 aligns across 8 bases. The CDR3 loop spans 15 amino acids. Germline values: CDR1 MGHRA, CDR2 YSYEKL. Trimming cost V 2 bases and J 6 bases; bases outside gene matches: 6. This CDR3 reads CASSQFRTGLNTIYF. The CDR3 nucleotides read TGCGCCAGCAGCCAATTTAGGACAGGGTTAAACACCATATATTTT.